The 26 T cell receptor beta chains in this list originate from one sample, sequenced in a study of PD-1 blockade in classical Hodgkin lymphoma. This table comes from immunoSEQ multiplex PCR, and its TCRdb copy is limited to in-frame clones, with some not included. The sample gives 11,000 to 15,000 clones, roughly 80% of which show up once; around 22% is in the top ten. Each patient relapsed following autologous stem cell transplantation, and prior brentuximab vedotin exposure differed. Sequenced material: peripheral blood mononuclear cells (PBMCs), taken at baseline. All receptors derive from a human donor with classical Hodgkin lymphoma.

This clone came up a few times. Different DNA sequences within this sample yield the same CDR3. The chain uses TRBV29-1 and TRBJ2-5; 7 nucleotides align to TRBD2. Germline CDR1 reads SQVTM; CDR2 reads ANQGSEA. The CDR3 sequence is 14 residues long. The CDR3 region has the DNA TGCGGGGGGGGACTTCCAGGCCCGGGAGAGACCCAGTACTTC. It is translated as CGGGLPGPGETQYF.

The chain uses TRBV11-2 and TRBJ2-7; TRBD1 matches at 8 bases. V dropped 1 base and J dropped 5; count of bases not matched to a gene: 16. Germline CDR1 and CDR2: SGHAT and FQNNGV. The CDR3 has 18 residues. CDR3 sequence reads: CASSLGTPGQERLDEQYF. Here the CDR3 DNA reads TGTGCCAGCAGCTTAGGCACTCCGGGACAGGAGCGTCTCGACGAGCAGTACTTC. The full variable domain, its missing parts supplied by reference TRBV11-2 and TRBJ2-7, is EAGVAQSPRYKIIEKRQSVAFWCNPISGHATLYWYQQILGQGPKLLIQFQNNGVVDDSQLPKDRFSAERLKGVDSTLKIQPAKLEDSAVYLCASSLGTPGQERLDEQYFGPGTRLTVT.

V is TRBV30 and J is TRBJ1-4; 7 bases fit TRBD1. This CDR3 has 15 residues. Trimming cost V 5 bases and J 8 bases; bases outside gene matches: 14. Germline CDR1 and CDR2: GTSNPN and SVGIG (reference sequence). The CDR3 protein is CAWAFPDRVGEKLFF. For the CDR3, the DNA is TGTGCCTGGGCCTTTCCCGACAGGGTGGGGGAAAAACTGTTTTTT. Full variable domain (rest looked up from reference TRBV30 and TRBJ1-4): SQTIHQWPATLVQPVGSPLSLECTVEGTSNPNLYWYRQAAGRGLQLLFYSVGIGQISSEVPQNLSASRPQDRQFILSSKKLLLSDSGFYLCAWAFPDRVGEKLFFGSGTQLSVL.

The V call is TRBV9, the J call TRBJ2-3, with TRBD2 as a possible D gene (5 bases). The CDR3 contains 15 residues. Trimming removed 2 bases from V and 1 base from J, with 11 bases in between. Per germline, CDR1 SGDLS and CDR2 YYNGEE. CDR3 coding DNA: TGTGCCAGCAGCGTCCTAGCTTGGGGCACAGATACGCAGTATTTT. This translates into CASSVLAWGTDTQYF.

The V and J genes are TRBV10-3 and TRBJ2-6; D ambiguous. CDR3 length: 15 residues. The V gene's germline CDR1 is ENHRY and CDR2 SYGVKD. The ends were cut back, 0 bases at V and 0 bases at J, with 3 bases in the middle. DNA of the CDR3: TGTGCCATCAGTGAGTCGGACTCTGGGGCCAACGTCCTGACTTTC. Translation gives CAISESDSGANVLTF.

This clone was counted a single time. This chain links TRBV28 with TRBJ2-7; D is undetermined. Germline values: CDR1 MDHEN, CDR2 SYDVKM. Trimming removed 6 bases from V and 1 base from J, with 16 bases in between. This CDR3 comprises 15 residues. The CDR3 coding sequence is TGTGCCAGCAGACGGACCCAGCCTCTTTCCTACGAGCAGTACTTC. It is translated as CASRRTQPLSYEQYF.

CDR3 bases: TGTGCCAGCAGCTTCTCGACAGGGAGGGCAGATACGCAGTATTTT. This encodes CASSFSTGRADTQYF. The gene calls are TRBV5-6 and TRBJ2-3; D could derive from TRBD1 or TRBD2 (7 bases each). This CDR3 contains 15 residues. V lost 2 bases and J 4 bases, leaving 14 bases between the germline ends. Germline V lookup: CDR1 SGHDT, CDR2 YYEEEE. Supplemented by reference TRBV5-6 and TRBJ2-3, the full variable domain reads DAGVTQSPTHLIKTRGQQVTLRCSPKSGHDTVSWYQQALGQGPQFIFQYYEEEERQRGNFPDRFSGHQFPNYSSELNVNALLLGDSALYLCASSFSTGRADTQYFGPGTRLTVL.

This chain connects TRBV7-3 to TRBJ2-6; the D is unclear. The CDR3 contains 11 residues. Germline assignment: CDR1 SGHTA and CDR2 FQGTGA. V was trimmed by 4 bases and J by 11 bases, leaving 6 bases between them. CDR3 in amino acids: CASSSSHVLTF. The CDR3 bases are TGTGCCAGCAGCTCGTCTCACGTCCTGACTTTC. Together with reference TRBV7-3 and TRBJ2-6, the CDR3 gives the full variable domain: GAGVSQTPSNKVTEKGKYVELRCDPISGHTALYWYRQSLGQGPEFLIYFQGTGAADDSGLPNDRFFAVRPEGSVSTLKIQRTERGDSAVYLCASSSSHVLTFGAGSRLTVL.

There are a few counts of this clone. The V and J genes are TRBV4-1 and TRBJ1-5, with D perhaps matching TRBD1 (6 bases). Germline CDR1 reads MGHRA; CDR2 reads YSYEKL. The CDR3 covers 16 residues. Trimming pared 3 bases from V and 5 bases from J, leaving 17 bases between. The CDR3 DNA is TGCGCCAGCAGCCAGGAGGCAGGGGAGGGGTATCAGCCCCAGCATTTT. Amino acid sequence: CASSQEAGEGYQPQHF.

CDR3 nucleotide sequence: TGCGCCAGCAAAGAGACCGTAGCCAATGAGCAGTTCTTC. Protein product: CASKETVANEQFF. V usage is TRBV5-1 and J usage is TRBJ2-1; D call uncertain. Germline V gene data show CDR1 as SGHRS and CDR2 as YFSETQ. The CDR3 is 13 amino acids. V lost 6 bases, J lost 6 bases, and 13 bases lay in between.

The CDR3 DNA follows: TGTGCCAGCAGCTCCAGCCCGGGCAGAAGGTTCTTC. Its protein is CASSSSPGRRFF. The genes are TRBV9 and TRBJ2-1; D is undetermined. CDR1 and CDR2 from the germline V gene are SGDLS and YYNGEE. The CDR3 extends over 12 amino acids. V dropped 4 bases and J dropped 15 bases, with 17 bases sitting between them. Supplemented by reference TRBV9 and TRBJ2-1, the full variable domain reads DSGVTQTPKHLITATGQRVTLRCSPRSGDLSVYWYQQSLDQGLQFLIQYYNGEERAKGNILERFSAQQFPDLHSELNLSSLELGDSALYFCASSSSPGRRFFGPGTRLTVL.

Comment on this clone: It may be a read error: a sequence one base away is much more abundant. Within the sample, other DNA sequences also encode this same CDR3. The CDR3 reads CAWSVRGRRSPLHF. CDR3 DNA sequence: TGTGCCTGGAGTGTTCGAGGTCGACGGTCGCCCCTCCACTTT. J is TRBJ1-6 and V is TRBV30, with D unresolved. The germline V gene has CDR1 GTSNPN and CDR2 SVGIG (reference sequence). V was trimmed by 0 bases and J by 13 bases, leaving 16 bases between them. The CDR3 is 14 residues long.

CDR3 region: CASSLERSRGNTEAFF. CDR3 coding DNA: TGCGCCAGCAGCTTGGAGCGTTCTCGGGGAAACACTGAAGCTTTCTTT. This chain uses TRBV5-1 with TRBJ1-1; D gene uncertain. The CDR3 spans 16 residues. CDR1 SGHRS and CDR2 YFSETQ come from the germline V gene. V lost 0 bases, J lost 2 bases, and 14 bases lay in between.

This chain connects TRBV6-6 to TRBJ2-2, with TRBD1 identical over 10 bases. Per the germline V gene, CDR1 is MNHNY and CDR2 is SVGAGI (reference sequence). The CDR3 runs 16 residues. The ends lost 5 bases at V and 5 bases at J; junction bases unmatched: 8. CDR3 amino acids: CASSGPGQGRTGELFF. CDR3 sequence (DNA): TGTGCCAGCAGTGGACCGGGACAGGGGAGGACCGGGGAGCTGTTTTTT.

This clone was seen more than once but under ten times. The V and J genes are TRBV9 and TRBJ2-7; no clear D gene. Looked up from germline, CDR1 is SGDLS and CDR2 is YYNGEE. The CDR3 is made up of 15 amino acids. V was trimmed by 0 bases and J by 5 bases, leaving 15 bases between them. Here the CDR3 DNA reads TGTGCCAGCAGCGTAGACCCCCTACCGAGCGACGAGCAGTACTTC. Amino acid sequence: CASSVDPLPSDEQYF.

The chain carries TRBV20-1 and TRBJ2-5, with D hard to call. Trimming took off 5 bases at V and 9 bases at J, with 13 bases between the two ends. The CDR3 runs 11 residues. Germline V gene lookup returns CDR1 DFQATT and CDR2 SNEGSKA (reference sequence). The CDR3 loop reads CSAGPRVSQYF. CDR3 nucleotides: TGCAGTGCTGGCCCTCGTGTTTCCCAGTACTTC.

This chain connects TRBV5-1 to TRBJ1-1; unclear D gene. Between the trimmed V and J ends, which lost 1 base and 3 bases, there was a span of 7 bases. Per the germline V gene, CDR1 is SGHRS and CDR2 is YFSETQ. This CDR3 is built from 13 residues. In DNA form, the CDR3 reads TGCGCCAGCAGCTTGCAGGAGGACACTGAAGCTTTCTTT. It encodes CASSLQEDTEAFF.

V and J are TRBV27 and TRBJ2-3; D perhaps matches TRBD2 (5 bases). The germline V gene encodes CDR1 MNHEY and CDR2 SMNVEV (reference sequence). This CDR3 is built from 17 residues. The ends were cut back, 0 bases at V and 6 bases at J, with 19 bases in the middle. CDR3: CASSLSKDLYSPDTQYF. CDR3 bases: TGTGCCAGCAGTTTATCCAAGGACTTGTATTCACCGGATACGCAGTATTTT.

The sample holds a few counts of this clone. The chain carries TRBV6-6 and TRBJ1-5, with 11 nucleotides matching TRBD1. The V gene's germline CDR1 is MNHNY and CDR2 SVGAGI (reference sequence). This CDR3 is 15 amino acids long. V shed 5 bases, J shed 6 bases, and the junction held 6 bases outside the gene matches. CDR3 loop: CASSKGQGAGQPQHF. The CDR3 region has the DNA TGTGCCAGCAGTAAAGGACAGGGGGCTGGTCAGCCCCAGCATTTT.

The gene calls are TRBV27 and TRBJ1-6; 7 nucleotides agree with TRBD1. The CDR3 runs 14 residues. From germline, CDR1 is MNHEY and CDR2 SMNVEV (reference sequence). V lost 4 bases, J lost 4 bases, and 1 base stayed unmatched. The CDR3 region is CASSSGGYNSPLHF. The CDR3 coding sequence is TGTGCCAGCAGTTCAGGGGGTTATAATTCACCCCTCCACTTT.

The rearrangement links TRBV4-3 to TRBJ2-1; D possibly matches TRBD1 or TRBD2 (5 bases each). Germline CDR1 LGHNA, CDR2 YSLEER. Trimming cost V 0 bases and J 9 bases, with 15 bases left between them. The CDR3 is 15 amino acids. The CDR3 region has the DNA TGCGCCAGCAGCCAAGATCGGGCAGCGAGGGGTGAGCAGTTCTTC. Its protein product is CASSQDRAARGEQFF.

V gene TRBV4-3 combines with J gene TRBJ1-1; D might be TRBD1 (5 bases). Trimming took 0 bases from V and 6 from J, leaving 8 bases between them. There are 13 residues in the CDR3. Germline CDR1 and CDR2: LGHNA and YSLEER. The DNA for the CDR3 is TGCGCCAGCAGCCAAGACAGGGTTTCTGAAGCTTTCTTT. This sequence encodes CASSQDRVSEAFF.

The chain couples TRBV5-1 to TRBJ2-3, with no clear D. The germline CDR1 and CDR2 sequences are SGHRS and YFSETQ. Trimming took off 2 bases at V and 2 bases at J, with 15 bases between the two ends. This CDR3 contains 16 residues. CDR3 protein: CASSLDSTKYTDTQYF. The CDR3, as DNA: TGCGCCAGCAGCTTAGACTCCACCAAGTACACAGATACGCAGTATTTT.

The genes are TRBV6-8 and TRBJ2-7, with no clear D. The V end lost 9 bases, the J end lost 2 bases, and 20 bases lay between the germline ends. Germline CDR1 reads MNHGY; CDR2 reads SAAAGT. This CDR3 is built from 15 residues. For the CDR3, the DNA is TGTGCCAGAAATACATCTCCGTGTGATCCCTACGAGCAGTACTTC. This encodes CARNTSPCDPYEQYF.

The CDR3 region has the DNA TGCGCCAGCAGCTTAACAGGGGACCCTCTTGACGAGCAGTACTTC. Translation gives CASSLTGDPLDEQYF. The V gene is TRBV5-1, the J gene TRBJ2-7, with TRBD1 identical over 7 bases. CDR3 length: 15 residues. Germline assignment: CDR1 SGHRS and CDR2 YFSETQ. With 2 bases clipped from V and 5 bases from J, the junction kept 10 bases outside the gene matches.

V usage is TRBV7-8 and J usage is TRBJ2-7, with TRBD1 identical over 8 bases. V dropped 5 bases and J dropped 0; count of bases not matched to a gene: 6. Germline CDR1 is SGHVS and CDR2 is FQNEAQ. The CDR3 covers 15 residues. In DNA form, the CDR3 reads TGTGCCAGCAGCAACAGACAGGGGCCCTCCTACGAGCAGTACTTC. Translated: CASSNRQGPSYEQYF.